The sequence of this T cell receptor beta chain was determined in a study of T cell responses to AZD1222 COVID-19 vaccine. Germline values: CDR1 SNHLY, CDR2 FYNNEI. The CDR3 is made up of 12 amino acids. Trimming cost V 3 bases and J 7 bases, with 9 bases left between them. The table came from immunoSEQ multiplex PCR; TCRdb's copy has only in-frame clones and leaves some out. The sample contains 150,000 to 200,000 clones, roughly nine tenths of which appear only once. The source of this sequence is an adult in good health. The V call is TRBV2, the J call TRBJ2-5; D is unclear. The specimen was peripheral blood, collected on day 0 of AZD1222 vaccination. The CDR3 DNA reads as TGTGCCAGCAGTGACCCCTTGGGGACCCAGTACTTC. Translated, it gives CASSDPLGTQYF.